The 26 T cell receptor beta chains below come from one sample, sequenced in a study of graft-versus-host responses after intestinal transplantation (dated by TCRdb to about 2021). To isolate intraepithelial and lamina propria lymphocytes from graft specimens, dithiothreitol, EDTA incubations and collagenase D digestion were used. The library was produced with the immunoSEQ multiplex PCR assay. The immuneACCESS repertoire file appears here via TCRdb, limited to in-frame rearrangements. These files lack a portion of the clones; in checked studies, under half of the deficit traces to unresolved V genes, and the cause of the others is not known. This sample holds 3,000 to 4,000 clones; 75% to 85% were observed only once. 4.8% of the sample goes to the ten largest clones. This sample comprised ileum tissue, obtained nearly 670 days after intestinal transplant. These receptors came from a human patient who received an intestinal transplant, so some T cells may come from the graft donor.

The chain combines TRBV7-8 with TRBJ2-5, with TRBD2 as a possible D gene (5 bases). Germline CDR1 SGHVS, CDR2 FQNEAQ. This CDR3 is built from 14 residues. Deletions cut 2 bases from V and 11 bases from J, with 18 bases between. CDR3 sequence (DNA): TGTGCCAGCAGCTTATACCAGATCTACGGGGAGCAGTACTTC. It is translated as CASSLYQIYGEQYF.

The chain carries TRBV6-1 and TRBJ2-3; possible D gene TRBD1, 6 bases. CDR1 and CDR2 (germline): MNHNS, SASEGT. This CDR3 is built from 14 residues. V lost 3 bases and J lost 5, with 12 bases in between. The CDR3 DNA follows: TGTGCCAGCAGTGACGGCAGGGGAGAAGATACGCAGTATTTT. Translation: CASSDGRGEDTQYF.

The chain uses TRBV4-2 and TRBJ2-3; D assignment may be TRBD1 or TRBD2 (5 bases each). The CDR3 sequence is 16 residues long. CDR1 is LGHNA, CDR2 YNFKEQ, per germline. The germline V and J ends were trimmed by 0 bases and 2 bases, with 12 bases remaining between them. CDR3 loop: CASSQEWMGDTDTQYF. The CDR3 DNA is TGTGCCAGCAGCCAAGAGTGGATGGGGGACACAGATACGCAGTATTTT.

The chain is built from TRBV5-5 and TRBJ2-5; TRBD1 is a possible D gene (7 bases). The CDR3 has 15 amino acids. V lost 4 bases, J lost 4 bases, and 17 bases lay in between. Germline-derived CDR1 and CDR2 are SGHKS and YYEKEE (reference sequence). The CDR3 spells CASSGGTAPIETQYF. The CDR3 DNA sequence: TGTGCCAGCAGCGGGGGGACAGCCCCCATAGAGACCCAGTACTTC.

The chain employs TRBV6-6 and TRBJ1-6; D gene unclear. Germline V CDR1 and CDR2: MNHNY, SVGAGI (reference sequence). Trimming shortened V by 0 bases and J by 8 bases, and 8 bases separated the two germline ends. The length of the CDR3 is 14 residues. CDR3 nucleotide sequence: TGTGCCAGCAGTTACTCTCGTGGGGATTCACCCCTCCACTTT. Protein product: CASSYSRGDSPLHF.

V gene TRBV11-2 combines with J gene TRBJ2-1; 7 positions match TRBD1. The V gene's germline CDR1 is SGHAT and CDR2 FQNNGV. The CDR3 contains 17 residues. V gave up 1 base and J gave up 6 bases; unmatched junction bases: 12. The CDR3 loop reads CASSLVEGASRINEQFF. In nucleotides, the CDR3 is TGTGCCAGCAGCTTAGTTGAGGGGGCGAGTAGAATCAATGAGCAGTTCTTC.

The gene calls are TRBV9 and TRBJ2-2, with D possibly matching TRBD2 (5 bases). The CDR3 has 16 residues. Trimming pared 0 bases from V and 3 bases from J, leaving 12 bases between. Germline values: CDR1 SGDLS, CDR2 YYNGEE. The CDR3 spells CASSVDPGSDTGELFF. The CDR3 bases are TGTGCCAGCAGCGTAGATCCGGGGTCTGACACCGGGGAGCTGTTTTTT. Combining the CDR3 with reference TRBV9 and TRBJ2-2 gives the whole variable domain DSGVTQTPKHLITATGQRVTLRCSPRSGDLSVYWYQQSLDQGLQFLIQYYNGEERAKGNILERFSAQQFPDLHSELNLSSLELGDSALYFCASSVDPGSDTGELFFGEGSRLTVL.

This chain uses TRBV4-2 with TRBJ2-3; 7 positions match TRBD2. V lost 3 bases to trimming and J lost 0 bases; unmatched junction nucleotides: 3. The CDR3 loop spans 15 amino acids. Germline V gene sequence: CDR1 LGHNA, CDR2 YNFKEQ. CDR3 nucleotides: TGTGCCAGCAGCCAGGGGGAGGGGAGCACAGATACGCAGTATTTT. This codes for CASSQGEGSTDTQYF.

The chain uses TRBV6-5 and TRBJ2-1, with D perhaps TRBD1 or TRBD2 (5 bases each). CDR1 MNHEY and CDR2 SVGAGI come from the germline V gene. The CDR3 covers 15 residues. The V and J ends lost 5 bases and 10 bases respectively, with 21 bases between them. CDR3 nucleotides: TGTGCCAGCAGTCTTCGAGGGGTCCAACTCGGAGAGCAGTTCTTC. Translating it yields CASSLRGVQLGEQFF.

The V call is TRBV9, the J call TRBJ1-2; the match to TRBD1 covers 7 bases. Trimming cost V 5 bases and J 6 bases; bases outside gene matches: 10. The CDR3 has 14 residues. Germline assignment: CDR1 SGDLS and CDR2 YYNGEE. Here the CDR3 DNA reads TGTGCCAGCAGAAAGACAGGGACAAGGAATGGCTACACCTTC. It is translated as CASRKTGTRNGYTF.

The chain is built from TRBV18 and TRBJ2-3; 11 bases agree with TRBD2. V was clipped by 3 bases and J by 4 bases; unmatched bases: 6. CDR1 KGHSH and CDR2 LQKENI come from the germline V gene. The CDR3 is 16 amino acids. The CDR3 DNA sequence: TGTGCCAGCTCACCCTCACTAGCGGGGGTGGCAGATACGCAGTATTTT. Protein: CASSPSLAGVADTQYF.

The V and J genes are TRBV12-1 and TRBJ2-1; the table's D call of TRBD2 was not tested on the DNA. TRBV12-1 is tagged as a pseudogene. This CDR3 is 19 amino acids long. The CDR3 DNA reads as TGTGCCAGCAGCTTTGTTGGTAGCGGGGGCCTCGGAGACTACAATGAGCAGTTCTTC. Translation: CASSFVGSGGLGDYNEQFF.

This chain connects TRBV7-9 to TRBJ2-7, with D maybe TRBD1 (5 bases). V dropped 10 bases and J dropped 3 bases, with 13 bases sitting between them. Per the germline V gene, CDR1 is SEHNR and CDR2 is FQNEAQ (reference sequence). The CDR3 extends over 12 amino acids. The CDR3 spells CATGLDFYEQYF. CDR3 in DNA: TGTGCCACAGGGCTAGATTTCTACGAGCAGTACTTC.

The CDR3 is CASRYRGGERNTGELFF. CDR3 bases: TGTGCCAGCAGATACCGGGGTGGGGAAAGGAACACCGGGGAGCTGTTTTTT. V and J are TRBV5-8 and TRBJ2-2; D possibly corresponds to TRBD2 (5 bases). CDR1 and CDR2 from the germline V gene are SGHTS and YDEGEE. Trimming removed 5 bases at V and 1 base at J, with 18 bases between. This CDR3 contains 17 residues.

The CDR3 region is CASGTGFETQYF. The CDR3, as DNA: TGTGCCAGCGGGACAGGCTTTGAGACCCAGTACTTC. The V gene is TRBV11-2, the J gene TRBJ2-5; 8 positions match TRBD1. The CDR3 contains 12 residues. In germline, CDR1 is SGHAT, CDR2 FQNNGV. V was pared by 8 bases and J by 5 bases, with 4 bases of the junction left unmatched.

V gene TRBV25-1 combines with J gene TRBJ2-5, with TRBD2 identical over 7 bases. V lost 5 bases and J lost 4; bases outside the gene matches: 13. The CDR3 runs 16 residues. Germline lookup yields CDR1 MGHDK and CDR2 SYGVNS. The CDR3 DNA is TGTGCCAGCAGTCCACGGGAAGCGGGGTTGGGAGAGACCCAGTACTTC. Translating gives CASSPREAGLGETQYF.

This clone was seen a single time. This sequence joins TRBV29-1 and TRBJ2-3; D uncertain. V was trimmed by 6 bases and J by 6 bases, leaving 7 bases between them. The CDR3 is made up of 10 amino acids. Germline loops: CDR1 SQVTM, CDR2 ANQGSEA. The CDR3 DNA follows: TGCAGCGTGTCTGTGGATACGCAGTATTTT. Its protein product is CSVSVDTQYF.

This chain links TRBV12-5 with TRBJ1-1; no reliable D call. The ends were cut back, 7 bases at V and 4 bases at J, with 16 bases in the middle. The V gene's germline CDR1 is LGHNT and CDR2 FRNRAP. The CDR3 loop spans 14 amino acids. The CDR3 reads CASALSTGSTEAFF. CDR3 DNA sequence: TGTGCTAGTGCCCTATCCACGGGGTCCACTGAAGCTTTCTTT.

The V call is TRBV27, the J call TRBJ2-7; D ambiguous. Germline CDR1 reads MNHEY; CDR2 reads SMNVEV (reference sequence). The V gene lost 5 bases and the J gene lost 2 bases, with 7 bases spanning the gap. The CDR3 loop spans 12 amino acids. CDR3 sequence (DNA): TGTGCCAGCAGTCGGGCTCCCTACGAGCAGTACTTC. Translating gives CASSRAPYEQYF.

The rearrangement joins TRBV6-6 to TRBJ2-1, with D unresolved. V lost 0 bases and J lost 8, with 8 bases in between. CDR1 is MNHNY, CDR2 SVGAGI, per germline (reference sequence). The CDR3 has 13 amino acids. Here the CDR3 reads CASSYSAIDEQFF. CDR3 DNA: TGTGCCAGCAGTTACTCAGCCATCGATGAGCAGTTCTTC.

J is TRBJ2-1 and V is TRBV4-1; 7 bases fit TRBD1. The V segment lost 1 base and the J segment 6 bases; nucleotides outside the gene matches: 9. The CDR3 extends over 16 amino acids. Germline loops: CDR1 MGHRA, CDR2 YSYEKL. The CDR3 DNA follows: TGCGCCAGCAGCCAAGTCTCAGGGGGATATTTCAATGAGCAGTTCTTC. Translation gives CASSQVSGGYFNEQFF.

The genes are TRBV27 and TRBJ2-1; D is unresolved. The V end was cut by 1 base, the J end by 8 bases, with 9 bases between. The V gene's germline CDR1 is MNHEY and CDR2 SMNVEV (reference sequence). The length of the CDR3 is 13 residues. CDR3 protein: CASSLFGTDEQFF. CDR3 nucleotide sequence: TGTGCCAGCAGTTTATTTGGAACTGATGAGCAGTTCTTC.

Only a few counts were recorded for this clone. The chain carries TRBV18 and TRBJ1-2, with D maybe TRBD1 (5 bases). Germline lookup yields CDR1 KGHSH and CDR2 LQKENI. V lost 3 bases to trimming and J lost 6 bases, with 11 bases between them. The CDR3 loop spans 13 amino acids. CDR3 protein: CASSPTEEDGYTF. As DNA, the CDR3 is TGTGCCAGCTCACCGACAGAAGAAGATGGCTACACCTTC.

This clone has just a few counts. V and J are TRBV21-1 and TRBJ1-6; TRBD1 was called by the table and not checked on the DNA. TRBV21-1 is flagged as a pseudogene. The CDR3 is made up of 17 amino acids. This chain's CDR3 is CASSTQKPTGFNSPLHF. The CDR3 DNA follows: TGTGCCAGCAGCACACAGAAACCAACAGGGTTCAATTCACCCCTCCACTTT.

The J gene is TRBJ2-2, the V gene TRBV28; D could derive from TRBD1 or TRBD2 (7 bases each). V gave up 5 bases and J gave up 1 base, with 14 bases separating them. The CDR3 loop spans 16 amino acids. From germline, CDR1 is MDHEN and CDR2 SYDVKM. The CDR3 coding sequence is TGTGCCAGCAGTGCCTTCAGGGGGGGGAACACCGGGGAGCTGTTTTTT. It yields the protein CASSAFRGGNTGELFF.

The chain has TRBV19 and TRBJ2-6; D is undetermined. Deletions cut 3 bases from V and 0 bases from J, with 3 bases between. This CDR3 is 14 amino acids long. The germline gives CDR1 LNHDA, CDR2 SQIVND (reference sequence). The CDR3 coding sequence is TGTGCCAGTAGTATCCCCTCTGGGGCCAACGTCCTGACTTTC. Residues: CASSIPSGANVLTF.